This TCR beta chain came from a study of CD8 T cells in ankylosing spondylitis. This clonotype was counted at least ten times. Germline V gene data show CDR1 as SGHRS and CDR2 as YFSETQ. The trim removed 4 bases at V and 6 bases at J, leaving 7 bases unmatched. The CDR3 is 15 residues long. From the 5' RACE reads, TCRdb called clonotypes with MiXCR, one entry per CDR3 protein. In the table there are 150,000 to 200,000 distinct CDR3 sequences, around 10% of which are singletons. J is TRBJ2-1 and V is TRBV5-1, with 10 bases aligning to TRBD2. Specimen: blood, either unsorted or a sorted T cell fraction (not recorded which). The sequence came from a male donor with ankylosing spondylitis or in good health (not recorded which). The CDR3 sequence: CASSPAGTSVNEQFF. CDR3 coding DNA: TGCGCCAGCAGCCCGGCAGGGACTAGCGTCAATGAGCAGTTCTTC.